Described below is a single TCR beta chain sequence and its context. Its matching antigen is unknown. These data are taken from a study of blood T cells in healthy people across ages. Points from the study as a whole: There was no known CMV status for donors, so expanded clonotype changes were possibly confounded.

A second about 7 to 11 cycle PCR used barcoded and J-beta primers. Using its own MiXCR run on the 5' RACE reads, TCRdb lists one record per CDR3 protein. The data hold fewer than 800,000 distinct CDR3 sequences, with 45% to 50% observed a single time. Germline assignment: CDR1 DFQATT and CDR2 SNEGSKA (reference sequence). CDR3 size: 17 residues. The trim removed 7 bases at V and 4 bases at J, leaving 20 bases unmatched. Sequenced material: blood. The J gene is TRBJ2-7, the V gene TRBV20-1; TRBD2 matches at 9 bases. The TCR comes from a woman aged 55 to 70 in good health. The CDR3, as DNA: TGCAGTGTCGAGACTAGCGGAACGGGTAAAAGGAGGTACGAGCAGTACTTC. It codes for CSVETSGTGKRRYEQYF.